The 23 T cell receptor beta chains reported below all come from one sample, sequenced in a study of T cell repertoires in cytomegalovirus infection. TCRdb reprocessed the reads with MiXCR, giving one entry per CDR3 protein. Seen here are 510,000 or so distinct CDR3 sequences, more than 25% observed once, and the top ten hold approximately 13%. The sequencing input was PBMCs. The receptors were sampled from a human donor in good health (CMV status not recorded). Some clones in this sample may be carry-over from other donors' samples.

V and J are TRBV27 and TRBJ1-2; 7 positions agree with TRBD1. The CDR3 totals 14 residues. Unmatched junction bases numbered 7, after V lost 6 bases and J lost 3 bases. Germline CDR1 and CDR2: MNHEY and SMNVEV (reference sequence). CDR3 region: CASRPTGSYYGYTF. The CDR3 DNA is TGTGCCAGCAGACCGACAGGGTCTTACTATGGCTACACCTTC.

This clonotype was counted a few times. The chain is built from TRBV29-1 and TRBJ2-2; possible D gene TRBD2, 6 bases. Germline loops: CDR1 SQVTM, CDR2 ANQGSEA. V was shortened by 6 bases and J by 6 bases, with 11 bases between the two germline ends. CDR3 length equals 12 residues. For the CDR3, the DNA is TGCAGCGTGGACACTAGCTCCGGGGAGCTGTTTTTT. This encodes CSVDTSSGELFF.

The chain combines TRBV7-2 with TRBJ2-2, with 8 bases lining up with TRBD2. The germline V gene encodes CDR1 SGHTA and CDR2 FQGNSA. V shed 5 bases and J 0 bases; nucleotides not matched to a gene: 5. The CDR3 runs 16 residues. The CDR3 is CASSHSGTTNTGELFF. CDR3 bases: TGTGCCAGCAGCCATAGCGGGACTACGAACACCGGGGAGCTGTTTTTT.

The chain carries TRBV7-2 and TRBJ2-7, with TRBD2 matching 13 bases. Germline assignment: CDR1 SGHTA and CDR2 FQGNSA. The V and J ends lost 5 bases and 6 bases, in that order; junction bases with no gene match: 4. The CDR3 loop spans 14 amino acids. This CDR3 is CASSPGTSGAEQYF. For the CDR3, the DNA is TGTGCCAGCAGCCCCGGGACTAGCGGGGCCGAGCAGTACTTC.

This clonotype was counted a few times. This chain links TRBV15 with TRBJ2-1, with TRBD2 identical over 9 bases. The CDR3 consists of 17 residues. V dropped 0 bases and J dropped 4; count of bases not matched to a gene: 7. The V gene's germline CDR1 is LNHNV and CDR2 YYDKDF (reference sequence). CDR3 DNA sequence: TGTGCCACCAGCAGAGATCTCACTAGCGGGCCTTACAATGAGCAGTTCTTC. Amino acid sequence: CATSRDLTSGPYNEQFF.

This clonotype was recorded at least ten times. The chain couples TRBV7-2 to TRBJ1-3; D unclear. The germline gives CDR1 SGHTA, CDR2 FQGNSA. This CDR3 contains 15 residues. V gave up 2 bases and J gave up 3 bases, with 11 bases separating them. CDR3 loop: CASSLLTPGGNTIYF. The CDR3 DNA follows: TGTGCCAGCAGCTTATTGACCCCTGGTGGAAACACCATATATTTT.

There are a few counts of this clonotype. The V and J genes are TRBV7-2 and TRBJ1-2; 7 nucleotides agree with TRBD1. This CDR3 has 14 residues. V lost 6 bases, J lost 4 bases, and 8 bases stayed unmatched. Germline CDR1 SGHTA, CDR2 FQGNSA. This chain's CDR3 is CASRGTDFFYGYTF. CDR3 nucleotide sequence: TGTGCCAGCAGGGGGACAGATTTCTTCTATGGCTACACCTTC. Drawing the rest from reference TRBV7-2 and TRBJ1-2, the complete variable domain is GAGVSQSPSNKVTEKGKDVELRCDPISGHTALYWYRQSLGQGLEFLIYFQGNSAPDKSGLPSDRFSAERTGGSVSTLTIQRTQQEDSAVYLCASRGTDFFYGYTFGSGTRLTVV.

This clonotype was seen at least ten times. The CDR3 nucleotides are TGTGCCAGCAGCTTAGAATGGGGGTCGACGGATACGCAGTATTTT. Translating gives CASSLEWGSTDTQYF. The chain employs TRBV7-2 and TRBJ2-3; possibly TRBD1 or TRBD2 for D (5 bases each). The CDR3 totals 15 residues. Germline loops: CDR1 SGHTA, CDR2 FQGNSA. The V end lost 1 base, the J end lost 6 bases, and 14 bases lay between the germline ends.

This clonotype appeared a few times. The V and J genes are TRBV11-3 and TRBJ2-1; unclear D gene. The CDR3 covers 12 residues. Germline V lookup: CDR1 SGHNT, CDR2 YENEEA. Deletions cut 1 base from V and 8 bases from J, with 6 bases between. CDR3 nucleotides: TGTGCCAGCAGCTTAGGTGTCTATGAGCAGTTCTTC. It encodes CASSLGVYEQFF.

This chain uses TRBV7-9 with TRBJ2-7; possible D gene TRBD1, 5 bases. The germline V gene has CDR1 SEHNR and CDR2 FQNEAQ (reference sequence). CDR3 length equals 17 residues. Trimming left V 5 bases short and J 2 bases short, with 22 bases between. CDR3 nucleotide sequence: TGTGCCAGCAGCCTACCTTCTCCCACAAAGGGGCCCTACGAGCAGTACGTC. This codes for CASSLPSPTKGPYEQYV.

The chain combines TRBV5-4 with TRBJ2-5; D possibly corresponds to TRBD1 (5 bases). The CDR3 runs 14 residues. Trimming took off 2 bases at V and 5 bases at J, with 13 bases between the two ends. Germline assignment: CDR1 SGHNT and CDR2 YYREEE (reference sequence). DNA for the CDR3: TGTGCCAGCAGCTTCTATGCAGGGATCGAGACCCAGTACTTC. Its protein product is CASSFYAGIETQYF.

There are a few counts of this clonotype. This chain connects TRBV4-1 to TRBJ1-4, with 9 bases lining up with TRBD1. This CDR3 comprises 18 residues. Germline CDR1 reads MGHRA; CDR2 reads YSYEKL. The V gene end was trimmed by 0 bases and the J gene end by 7 bases; junction bases not matched to a gene: 12. CDR3 in amino acids: CASSQDPPPGTGSEKLFF. In DNA, the CDR3 is TGCGCCAGCAGCCAAGATCCCCCCCCCGGGACAGGGAGTGAAAAACTGTTTTTT.

V and J are TRBV27 and TRBJ1-5; D gene unclear. V lost 8 bases and J lost 3, with 8 bases in between. Germline CDR1 MNHEY, CDR2 SMNVEV (reference sequence). This CDR3 contains 12 residues. In DNA form, the CDR3 reads TGTGCCAGCGCTCCAATCAATCAGCCCCAGCATTTT. Translating it yields CASAPINQPQHF.

This clonotype was detected ten times or more. CDR3 nucleotides: TGTGCCAGCAGCTTAGATCGATACGGAGATAACACTGAAGCTTTCTTT. It codes for CASSLDRYGDNTEAFF. The J gene is TRBJ1-1, the V gene TRBV7-6; D unresolved. Germline assignment: CDR1 SGHVS and CDR2 FNYEAQ. This CDR3 has 16 amino acids. Trimming removed 1 base at V and 2 bases at J, with 14 bases between.

The table lists this clonotype with many counts. The V call is TRBV7-6, the J call TRBJ2-1, with TRBD1 matching 8 bases. The CDR3 covers 16 residues. The junction had 7 bases not matched to a gene; V was cut back by 3 bases and J by 3 bases. Per the germline V gene, CDR1 is SGHVS and CDR2 is FNYEAQ. The CDR3 is CASSFDLGQGYNEQFF. As DNA, the CDR3 is TGTGCCAGCAGCTTCGACTTAGGACAGGGCTACAATGAGCAGTTCTTC.

The chain links TRBV11-2 to TRBJ2-3; D is uncertain. This CDR3 is built from 14 residues. Trimming stripped 4 bases from V and 2 bases from J, with 10 bases between. Per germline, CDR1 SGHAT and CDR2 FQNNGV. In DNA, the CDR3 is TGTGCCAGCAGCTCGCGGACCGACACAGATACGCAGTATTTT. It codes for CASSSRTDTDTQYF.

The chain recombines TRBV20-1 with TRBJ1-4; no clear D gene. The CDR3 is made up of 12 amino acids. The V end lost 1 base, the J end lost 7 bases, and 7 bases lay between the germline ends. Germline V gene sequence: CDR1 DFQATT, CDR2 SNEGSKA (reference sequence). The CDR3 reads CSARVSPEKLFF. The DNA for the CDR3 is TGCAGTGCTAGAGTTAGCCCTGAAAAACTGTTTTTT.

This clonotype occurred many times. The rearrangement joins TRBV7-2 to TRBJ2-1; 15 nucleotides align to TRBD2. This CDR3 has 18 residues. Germline V CDR1 and CDR2: SGHTA, FQGNSA. V gave up 5 bases and J gave up 0 bases; unmatched junction bases: 5. The CDR3 region is CASSLRTSGRVSYNEQFF. Here the CDR3 DNA reads TGTGCCAGCAGCCTTCGGACTAGCGGGAGGGTCTCCTACAATGAGCAGTTCTTC.

This clonotype was seen more than once but under ten times. The chain links TRBV15 to TRBJ1-1; TRBD1 agrees at 8 bases. This CDR3 spans 15 amino acids. Germline trimming cut 0 bases from V and 4 bases from J; bases unmatched to any gene: 4. Germline CDR1 and CDR2: LNHNV and YYDKDF (reference sequence). The CDR3 loop reads CATSRDYGQGTEAFF. In DNA, the CDR3 is TGTGCCACCAGCAGAGATTACGGACAGGGCACTGAAGCTTTCTTT.

This clonotype was detected only a few times. V gene TRBV12-3 or TRBV12-4 combines with J gene TRBJ1-5; weak D call: TRBD1 (5 bases). This CDR3 is built from 16 residues. V gave up 6 bases and J gave up 2 bases, with 17 bases separating them. The CDR3 DNA follows: TGTGCCAGCAGCCGGGAGGCAGGGAGAGGCAATCAGCCCCAGCATTTT. This encodes CASSREAGRGNQPQHF.

This clonotype was seen a single time. The chain employs TRBV7-2 and TRBJ2-7, with unresolved D. Trimming cost V 7 bases and J 0 bases, with 10 bases left between them. Germline loops: CDR1 SGHTA, CDR2 FQGNSA. The CDR3 has 13 residues. Written as DNA, the CDR3 is TGTGCCAGCAAGGGAAGGAGCTCCTACGAGCAGTACGTC. Protein: CASKGRSSYEQYV.

This clonotype has only a few counts. V usage is TRBV11-2 and J usage is TRBJ1-4; tentatively, D is TRBD1 (6 bases). With 1 base removed from V and 8 bases from J, the gap between germline ends came to 14 bases. CDR1 and CDR2 (germline): SGHAT, FQNNGV. CDR3 length: 15 amino acids. This chain's CDR3 is CASSLVSRGAEKLFF. DNA for the CDR3: TGTGCCAGCAGCTTAGTTAGCAGGGGCGCGGAAAAACTGTTTTTT.

This clonotype was recorded a few times. V is TRBV5-1 and J is TRBJ2-3; the D gene is possibly TRBD2 (5 bases). Germline assignment: CDR1 SGHRS and CDR2 YFSETQ. The length of the CDR3 is 18 residues. V was trimmed by 2 bases and J by 3 bases, leaving 22 bases between them. Written as DNA, the CDR3 is TGCGCCAGCAGCTTATATGCTCCGGTGCCCCGAGGGACAGATACGCAGTATTTT. Encoded protein: CASSLYAPVPRGTDTQYF. The whole variable domain, remainder taken from reference TRBV5-1 and TRBJ2-3, is KAGVTQTPRYLIKTRGQQVTLSCSPISGHRSVSWYQQTPGQGLQFLFEYFSETQRNKGNFPGRFSGRQFSNSRSEMNVSTLELGDSALYLCASSLYAPVPRGTDTQYFGPGTRLTVL.